Presented here are 27 T cell receptor beta chains from one specimen sequenced in a study of graft-versus-host responses after intestinal transplantation. No antigen has been identified for these receptors. TCRdb's table, derived via immunoSEQ multiplex PCR, lists solely in-frame clones and lacks some. The profile shows tens of thousands of clones, around 92% of them singletons. The sample in question was unstimulated CD4+ T cells sorted from spleen or lymph node cells, obtained before intestinal transplant. The receptors originated from a human donor who received an intestinal transplant.

This clone was seen only once. This rearrangement joins TRBV5-6 to TRBJ1-1; a weak D match, TRBD1 (5 bases). The CDR3 length is 14 residues. V was cut by 4 bases and J by 4 bases, with 14 bases left in between. Germline V CDR1 and CDR2: SGHDT, YYEEEE. This CDR3 reads CASSPDAGGTEAFF. The CDR3 nucleotides read TGTGCCAGCAGCCCGGACGCGGGGGGCACTGAAGCTTTCTTT.

The chain carries TRBV4-3 and TRBJ2-1; 12 positions match TRBD2. The CDR3 length is 16 residues. V trimming: 1 base; J trimming: 9 bases; junction bases outside the gene matches: 7. Germline V gives CDR1 LGHNA, CDR2 YSLEER. CDR3 sequence (DNA): TGCGCCAGCAGCCAAGTTCTAGCGGGGGGGCTGGTTGAGCAGTTCTTC. Translation gives CASSQVLAGGLVEQFF.

The gene calls are TRBV19 and TRBJ2-5; TRBD1 agrees at 8 bases. The CDR3 has 15 amino acids. The V gene end was trimmed by 2 bases and the J gene end by 4 bases; junction bases not matched to a gene: 6. Germline assignment: CDR1 LNHDA and CDR2 SQIVND (reference sequence). CDR3 in amino acids: CASSITSRGLETQYF. In nucleotides, the CDR3 is TGTGCCAGTAGTATAACCTCCAGGGGGCTAGAGACCCAGTACTTC.

The DNA for the CDR3 is TGTGCCTGGAATTCCAAGGGACTAACCACAGATACGCAGTATTTT. It is translated as CAWNSKGLTTDTQYF. The V gene is TRBV30, the J gene TRBJ2-3, with 7 bases fitting TRBD2. This CDR3 has 15 residues. The J segment lost 2 bases and the V segment lost 4 bases, leaving 9 bases of the junction unmatched. Germline assignment: CDR1 GTSNPN and CDR2 SVGIG (reference sequence).

V and J are TRBV2 and TRBJ2-3, with D possibly TRBD2 on 5 matching bases. Trimming took 6 bases from V and 6 from J, leaving 10 bases between them. CDR3 length equals 12 residues. Germline lookup yields CDR1 SNHLY and CDR2 FYNNEI. This CDR3 reads CASRRVEDTQYF. Written as DNA, the CDR3 is TGTGCCAGCAGGAGGGTAGAGGATACGCAGTATTTT.

The table lists this clone with a count of one. V usage is TRBV5-6 and J usage is TRBJ2-2; 8 nucleotides agree with TRBD2. The CDR3 is 13 residues long. The germline V gene has CDR1 SGHDT and CDR2 YYEEEE. V shed 5 bases, J shed 5 bases, and the junction held 2 bases outside the gene matches. The CDR3 DNA reads TGTGCCAGCAGGCCGGGGGGGACCGGGGAGCTGTTTTTT. Translation gives CASRPGGTGELFF.

This chain joins TRBV29-1 and TRBJ2-1; D is unresolved. CDR3 size: 12 residues. V was cut by 2 bases and J by 1 base, with 3 bases left in between. Looked up from germline, CDR1 is SQVTM and CDR2 is ANQGSEA. The CDR3, as DNA: TGCAGCGTTGAACGGTCCTACAATGAGCAGTTCTTC. This gives the protein CSVERSYNEQFF.

The rearrangement links TRBV7-2 to TRBJ2-3; tentative D call: TRBD1 (5 bases). This CDR3 contains 15 residues. V was clipped by 1 base and J by 3 bases, with 11 bases between them. Germline values: CDR1 SGHTA, CDR2 FQGNSA. DNA for the CDR3: TGTGCCAGCAGCTTAGGGCCAGACAGTACAGATACGCAGTATTTT. As protein: CASSLGPDSTDTQYF.

This chain joins TRBV7-9 and TRBJ2-3; 9 bases match TRBD2. The CDR3 runs to 17 residues. Losses at the gene ends were 0 bases for V and 5 bases for J; bases not matched to a gene: 9. From germline, CDR1 is SEHNR and CDR2 FQNEAQ (reference sequence). CDR3 sequence (DNA): TGTGCCAGCAGCTTAGCCCCCCTTAGCGGGGGTGGAGATACGCAGTATTTT. It translates to CASSLAPLSGGGDTQYF.

The J gene is TRBJ1-1, the V gene TRBV10-3; 9 bases map to TRBD1. Germline CDR1 is ENHRY and CDR2 is SYGVKD. This CDR3 has 14 amino acids. V lost 7 bases to trimming and J lost 1 base; unmatched junction nucleotides: 4. The CDR3 protein is CAINRDRANTEAFF. The CDR3 nucleotides read TGTGCCATCAACCGGGACAGGGCGAACACTGAAGCTTTCTTT.

The CDR3 region has the DNA TGTGCCAGCAGCCCCGACAGGACCATTTATGGCTACACCTTC. Protein sequence: CASSPDRTIYGYTF. The chain carries TRBV7-8 and TRBJ1-2; perhaps TRBD1 as D (6 bases). The CDR3 consists of 14 residues. V gave up 5 bases and J gave up 5 bases, with 15 bases separating them. Germline values: CDR1 SGHVS, CDR2 FQNEAQ.

The chain is built from TRBV7-9 and TRBJ2-3; TRBD2 is a possible D gene (7 bases). Germline CDR1 reads SEHNR; CDR2 reads FQNEAQ (reference sequence). The CDR3 sequence is 16 residues long. V lost 0 bases and J lost 0, with 10 bases in between. The CDR3 nucleotides are TGTGCCAGCAGCTTAGCGGGGGGGCGTAGCACAGATACGCAGTATTTT. It is translated as CASSLAGGRSTDTQYF. Full variable domain (missing parts from reference TRBV7-9 and TRBJ2-3): DTGVSQNPRHKITKRGQNVTFRCDPISEHNRLYWYRQTLGQGPEFLTYFQNEAQLEKSRLLSDRFSAERPKGSFSTLEIQRTEQGDSAMYLCASSLAGGRSTDTQYFGPGTRLTVL.

The chain couples TRBV6-5 to TRBJ2-5, with D perhaps matching TRBD2 (6 bases). Per germline, CDR1 MNHEY and CDR2 SVGAGI. The length of the CDR3 is 16 residues. Deletions cut 1 base from V and 1 base from J, with 13 bases between. CDR3 nucleotides: TGTGCCAGCAGTTACTTTACCGGGGGTATCCAAGAGACCCAGTACTTC. This gives the protein CASSYFTGGIQETQYF.

The genes are TRBV2 and TRBJ2-7, with 8 bases fitting TRBD2. Germline CDR1 and CDR2: SNHLY and FYNNEI. The CDR3 is 15 amino acids. Trimming removed 3 bases from V and 4 bases from J; junction bases left unmatched: 8. In DNA, the CDR3 is TGTGCCAGCAGTGATGGCGGGGGGTCCTTATACGAGCAGTACTTC. Translated: CASSDGGGSLYEQYF. Using reference TRBV2 and TRBJ2-7 for the parts outside the CDR3, the full variable domain is EPEVTQTPSHQVTQMGQEVILRCVPISNHLYFYWYRQILGQKVEFLVSFYNNEISEKSEIFDDQFSVERPDGSNFTLKIRSTKLEDSAMYFCASSDGGGSLYEQYFGPGTRLTVT.

This clone appeared once. The V and J genes are TRBV14 and TRBJ2-7; D may be TRBD1 (6 bases). Germline V gene lookup returns CDR1 SGHDN and CDR2 FVKESK. V was trimmed by 1 base and J by 5 bases, leaving 18 bases between them. The CDR3 spans 16 residues. The CDR3 DNA reads as TGTGCCAGCAGCCAAGTCCCCCTGCAGGGGAAGGACGAGCAGTACTTC. The encoded protein is CASSQVPLQGKDEQYF.

This chain connects TRBV27 to TRBJ1-3; 8 positions agree with TRBD1. V was clipped by 5 bases and J by 5 bases; unmatched bases: 8. Germline loops: CDR1 MNHEY, CDR2 SMNVEV (reference sequence). This CDR3 contains 15 residues. CDR3 sequence: CASSRQGFGRNTIYF. The DNA of the CDR3 is TGTGCCAGCAGTAGACAGGGGTTTGGAAGAAACACCATATATTTT.

The chain has TRBV7-2 and TRBJ1-2, with TRBD1 matching over 7 bases. V gave up 1 base and J gave up 7 bases; unmatched junction bases: 3. Looked up from germline, CDR1 is SGHTA and CDR2 is FQGNSA. The CDR3 covers 13 residues. CDR3 bases: TGTGCCAGCAGCTTAGGACAGGGATTTGGCTACACCTTC. Amino acids: CASSLGQGFGYTF.

The rearrangement joins TRBV18 to TRBJ1-6; possibly TRBD1 for D (6 bases). V lost 2 bases, J lost 5 bases, and 16 bases lay in between. This CDR3 is 17 amino acids long. Germline loops: CDR1 KGHSH, CDR2 LQKENI. DNA of the CDR3: TGTGCCAGCTCACCAGTTTTTCGGACAGAGAATAATTCACCCCTCCACTTT. It codes for CASSPVFRTENNSPLHF.

The chain links TRBV4-1 to TRBJ2-1, with 13 positions matching TRBD2. Germline CDR1 reads MGHRA; CDR2 reads YSYEKL. This CDR3 is 22 amino acids long. Trimming took 5 bases from V and 0 from J; bases not matched to a gene: 19. DNA of the CDR3: TGCGCCAGCAGCTCCCTAAGTGCACGCCGGACTAGCGGGGGTAGCTCCTACAATGAGCAGTTCTTC. As protein: CASSSLSARRTSGGSSYNEQFF.

CDR3 DNA sequence: TGCGCCAGCAGCCAACGGGGACAGGGACATTTACACGAGCAGTACTTC. It specifies CASSQRGQGHLHEQYF. V is TRBV4-3 and J is TRBJ2-7; 9 bases align to TRBD1. Per germline, CDR1 LGHNA and CDR2 YSLEER. The CDR3 spans 16 residues. J lost 5 bases, V lost 2 bases, and 10 bases had no gene match.

This clone was recorded only once. The chain combines TRBV7-9 with TRBJ1-1; TRBD1 matches at 7 bases. V trimming: 4 bases; J trimming: 2 bases; junction bases outside the gene matches: 7. The V gene's germline CDR1 is SEHNR and CDR2 FQNEAQ (reference sequence). CDR3 length: 15 amino acids. CDR3 region: CASSYQTGLNTEAFF. In DNA, the CDR3 is TGTGCCAGCAGCTATCAGACAGGGCTCAACACTGAAGCTTTCTTT.

V and J are TRBV19 and TRBJ1-1, with TRBD1 as a possible D gene (6 bases). Germline lookup yields CDR1 LNHDA and CDR2 SQIVND (reference sequence). The CDR3 consists of 14 residues. Trimming stripped 6 bases from V and 0 bases from J, with 11 bases between. CDR3 coding DNA: TGTGCCAGTAGACTCAGGGGCATGAACACTGAAGCTTTCTTT. Its protein is CASRLRGMNTEAFF.

The J gene is TRBJ2-5, the V gene TRBV2; TRBD2 matches 8 bases. The trim removed 4 bases at V and 5 bases at J, leaving 12 bases unmatched. Germline V gene lookup returns CDR1 SNHLY and CDR2 FYNNEI. The CDR3 is 16 residues long. The CDR3 protein is CASSGGSGGSRETQYF. In DNA, the CDR3 is TGTGCCAGCAGTGGTGGCAGCGGGGGCTCGCGGGAGACCCAGTACTTC.

This clone came up once. V gene TRBV30 combines with J gene TRBJ2-1, with unresolved D. This CDR3 has 13 residues. The germline CDR1 and CDR2 sequences are GTSNPN and SVGIG (reference sequence). The V gene lost 2 bases and the J gene lost 6 bases, with 11 bases spanning the gap. CDR3 residues: CAWSPRLGNEQFF. CDR3 in DNA: TGTGCCTGGAGTCCTAGGTTGGGCAATGAGCAGTTCTTC.

This clone came up once. The J gene is TRBJ1-4, the V gene TRBV11-2, with TRBD1 identical over 8 bases. V dropped 5 bases and J dropped 4; count of bases not matched to a gene: 3. The CDR3 is 14 residues long. Germline CDR1 and CDR2: SGHAT and FQNNGV. CDR3 loop: CASSHGQGNEKLFF. The CDR3 DNA follows: TGTGCCAGCAGCCACGGACAGGGTAATGAAAAACTGTTTTTT.

The V and J genes are TRBV5-1 and TRBJ1-4; 12 bases are shared with TRBD1. The ends lost 5 bases at V and 8 bases at J; junction bases unmatched: 1. In germline, CDR1 is SGHRS, CDR2 YFSETQ. The CDR3 totals 13 residues. The CDR3 loop is CASRGTGGEKLFF. The CDR3 DNA sequence: TGCGCCAGCAGAGGGACAGGGGGCGAAAAACTGTTTTTT.

This clone has a handful of counts. The rearrangement links TRBV2 to TRBJ1-5, with 8 nucleotides matching TRBD1. Germline trimming cut 5 bases from V and 6 bases from J; bases unmatched to any gene: 9. The CDR3 runs to 15 residues. CDR1 SNHLY and CDR2 FYNNEI come from the germline V gene. CDR3 amino acids: CASSRDRLNSQPQHF. The CDR3 DNA reads as TGTGCCAGCAGTCGGGACAGGTTGAACAGTCAGCCCCAGCATTTT.